The 23 T cell receptor beta chains below come from one sample, sequenced in a study of CD8 T cells in cerebrospinal fluid in Alzheimer's disease. No DNA is given; TCRdb re-called the 10x single-cell sequencing reads and lists each CDR3 protein once. The sample includes about 1,200 distinct CDR3 sequences. The specimen was cerebrospinal fluid. The source is a human donor in good health.

This clonotype is called medium-sized based on its frequency. The V call is TRBV5-1, the J call TRBJ2-2; checking the TCRdb D call of TRBD1 is not possible without DNA. The CDR3 has 15 amino acids. Per germline, CDR1 SGHRS and CDR2 YFSETQ. CDR3 loop: CASSRDRGNTGELFF. Filled out from reference TRBV5-1 and TRBJ2-2, the complete variable domain reads KAGVTQTPRYLIKTRGQQVTLSCSPISGHRSVSWYQQTPGQGLQFLFEYFSETQRNKGNFPGRFSGRQFSNSRSEMNVSTLELGDSALYLCASSRDRGNTGELFFGEGSRLTVL.

V usage is TRBV12-5 and J usage is TRBJ2-1. CDR1 LGHNT and CDR2 FRNRAP come from the germline V gene. The CDR3 is 14 amino acids. This CDR3 is CASGGQYSYNEQFF.

Its frequency marks this clonotype as large. The chain is built from TRBV7-2 and TRBJ2-7; TCRdb outputs TRBD1, but without DNA this stays unchecked. Looked up from germline, CDR1 is SGHTA and CDR2 is FQGNSA. CDR3 size: 14 residues. The CDR3 spells CASSLEGQVGWQYF.

This clonotype is classed as large (0.1 to 1%) by frequency. The chain is built from TRBV4-1 and TRBJ1-2; TCRdb selects TRBD1, and the lack of DNA leaves this call unchecked. The CDR3 covers 13 residues. Germline CDR1 reads MGHRA; CDR2 reads YSYEKL. The CDR3 region is CASSQEGDYGYTF.

This clonotype is deemed large (0.1 to 1%) by its frequency. This rearrangement joins TRBV5-1 to TRBJ1-5. There are 12 residues in the CDR3. CDR1 and CDR2 from the germline V gene are SGHRS and YFSETQ. CDR3 residues: CASKWGFQPQHF.

The chain uses TRBV11-1 and TRBJ2-1; TCRdb returns TRBD1, unconfirmable since there is no DNA. CDR3 length: 18 amino acids. Germline CDR1 reads SGHAT; CDR2 reads FQDESV (reference sequence). The CDR3 loop is CASSPGSLQGASYNEQFF.

The chain employs TRBV18 and TRBJ2-3; with no DNA, the TCRdb D assignment of TRBD1 cannot be verified. Germline CDR1 KGHSH, CDR2 LQKENI. This CDR3 has 16 amino acids. CDR3 sequence: CASSPLDREVADTQYF.

According to its frequency, this clonotype is medium-sized (0.01 to 0.1%). The chain uses TRBV9 and TRBJ2-7; lacking DNA, the TRBD2 call made by TCRdb goes unchecked. CDR3 length equals 17 residues. Germline CDR1 is SGDLS and CDR2 is YYNGEE. The CDR3: CASSVPGLAESGCEQYF. Variable domain in full (rest from reference TRBV9 and TRBJ2-7): DSGVTQTPKHLITATGQRVTLRCSPRSGDLSVYWYQQSLDQGLQFLIQYYNGEERAKGNILERFSAQQFPDLHSELNLSSLELGDSALYFCASSVPGLAESGCEQYFGPGTRLTVT.

Considering frequency, this clonotype is large (0.1 to 1%). V usage is TRBV14 and J usage is TRBJ2-1; TCRdb selects TRBD2, and the lack of DNA leaves this call unchecked. CDR1 is SGHDN, CDR2 FVKESK, per germline. The CDR3 has 12 amino acids. CDR3 amino acids: CASSTSSNEQFF.

This clonotype is deemed medium-sized (0.01 to 0.1%) by its frequency. This CDR3 reads CASSLGVGGYNEQFF. The genes are TRBV28 and TRBJ2-1; without DNA, the TCRdb call of TRBD1 cannot be checked. In germline, CDR1 is MDHEN, CDR2 SYDVKM. CDR3 length: 15 residues.

By frequency, this clonotype is medium-sized (0.01 to 0.1%). V and J are TRBV20-1 and TRBJ2-1; checking the TCRdb D call of TRBD1 is not possible without DNA. The germline CDR1 and CDR2 sequences are DFQATT and SNEGSKA (reference sequence). The CDR3 is 15 residues long. CDR3 in amino acids: CSARDPPPHLNEQFF.

This clonotype is called medium-sized (0.01 to 0.1%) based on its frequency. This chain connects TRBV19 to TRBJ1-5. CDR1 and CDR2 (germline): LNHDA, SQIVND (reference sequence). This CDR3 has 16 residues. The CDR3 reads CASSIMGGGGIQPQHF.

According to its frequency, this clonotype is medium-sized. J is TRBJ2-1 and V is TRBV11-2. The CDR3 is made up of 16 amino acids. CDR1 SGHAT and CDR2 FQNNGV come from the germline V gene. The CDR3 sequence is CASSLVADSSYNEQFF.

Its frequency marks this clonotype as large. The chain links TRBV29-1 to TRBJ2-3; no DNA is available, so the TRBD1 call from TCRdb remains unchecked. The CDR3 has 14 residues. Germline CDR1 reads SQVTM; CDR2 reads ANQGSEA. The CDR3 here is CSTDDWGARDTQYF.

This clonotype is called medium-sized based on its frequency. The genes are TRBV4-2 and TRBJ2-2; TCRdb indicates TRBD2, and absent DNA this call remains unverified. CDR3 length: 16 residues. The germline V gene encodes CDR1 LGHNA and CDR2 YNFKEQ. This CDR3 reads CASSQGPVPGVGELFF.

This clonotype shows up as medium-sized by frequency. J is TRBJ2-3 and V is TRBV6-2 or TRBV6-3; TCRdb returns TRBD1, unconfirmable since there is no DNA. CDR3 length: 14 amino acids. Germline CDR1 MNHEY, CDR2 SVGEGT. Here the CDR3 reads CASRGQGLTDTQYF.

This clonotype is deemed medium-sized by its frequency. V usage is TRBV6-5 and J usage is TRBJ2-1; TCRdb selects TRBD2, and the lack of DNA leaves this call unchecked. The CDR3 totals 15 residues. Germline lookup yields CDR1 MNHEY and CDR2 SVGAGI. The CDR3 is CASSYRASGNDEQFF.

J is TRBJ1-1 and V is TRBV19; checking the TCRdb D call of TRBD1 is not possible without DNA. CDR1 and CDR2 (germline): LNHDA, SQIVND (reference sequence). The CDR3 length is 14 residues. The CDR3 reads CASRRTGTNTEAFF.

This clonotype is deemed medium-sized (0.01 to 0.1%) by its frequency. The V call is TRBV5-1, the J call TRBJ1-6. The V gene's germline CDR1 is SGHRS and CDR2 YFSETQ. This CDR3 contains 13 residues. CDR3 loop: CASSLGNNSPLHF.

Frequency places this clonotype as large (0.1 to 1%). The rearrangement uses TRBV14 and TRBJ2-1; TCRdb gives TRBD1 as the D gene, but with no DNA this cannot be confirmed. Germline CDR1 SGHDN, CDR2 FVKESK. The length of the CDR3 is 15 residues. CDR3 amino acids: CASSQGGTANNEQFF.

This clonotype shows up as medium-sized by frequency. The chain couples TRBV6-1 to TRBJ2-7; TCRdb gives TRBD2 as the D gene, but with no DNA this cannot be confirmed. CDR1 is MNHNS and CDR2 is SASEGT in the germline V gene. This CDR3 is 15 amino acids long. This CDR3 reads CASRTLAGSSYEQYF.

In terms of frequency, this clonotype is large (0.1 to 1%). The J gene is TRBJ2-7, the V gene TRBV7-2; TCRdb indicates TRBD1, and absent DNA this call remains unverified. The CDR3 sequence is 13 residues long. The germline V gene has CDR1 SGHTA and CDR2 FQGNSA. This CDR3 is CASSFGPRSEQYF.

This clonotype is deemed medium-sized by its frequency. V usage is TRBV6-1 and J usage is TRBJ2-7; TCRdb selects TRBD2, and the lack of DNA leaves this call unchecked. This CDR3 contains 13 residues. Germline V lookup: CDR1 MNHNS, CDR2 SASEGT. The CDR3 region is CASSEALWEKQYF.